The source of this T cell receptor beta chain is a study of control samples from healthy donors and cancer patients. Some clones are missing from TCRdb's copy, which holds only in-frame ones; the method was immunoSEQ multiplex PCR. The table records roughly 130,000 clones, about 88% of them present only once. The sequence was collected from a middle-aged man in good health. The specimen sequenced was blood.

The chain's CDR3 is CASSDVWTRQDSPLHF. In DNA, the CDR3 is TGTGCCAGCAGTGACGTTTGGACACGACAGGATTCACCCCTCCACTTT. J is TRBJ1-6 and V is TRBV2, with D maybe TRBD1 (6 bases). The CDR3 runs 16 residues. The germline CDR1 and CDR2 sequences are SNHLY and FYNNEI. Trimming removed 3 bases from V and 8 bases from J, with 17 bases in between.